This note documents a single T cell receptor beta chain sequence. Antigen unknown. These data belong to a study of OX40 agonist ivuxolimab in advanced cancers. The overall study: Ivuxolimab is an agonistic anti-OX40 (CD134) antibody, and patients were treated with it. Enrolled patients in dose escalation had cancers that were hepatocellular carcinoma, melanoma, renal cell or head and neck cancer. Whole-study results and caveats: At 0.1 to 3.0 mg/kg, CD4+ and CD8+ blood T cells expanded clonally by week 6.

The protocol was immunoSEQ multiplex PCR, while the TCRdb copy is restricted to in-frame clones and leaves out a portion. The sample contains approximately 80,000 clones, roughly 89% of which appear only once. Trimming took 3 bases from V and 2 from J, leaving 4 bases between them. The CDR3 runs 13 residues. CDR1 and CDR2 (germline): SGHDN, FVKESK. V is TRBV14 and J is TRBJ2-2; D uncertain. The TCR was taken from an adult with an advanced solid tumor such as melanoma, head and neck, liver or kidney cancer. The sequencing used CD4+ or CD8+ T cells sorted from blood, collected in a trial of the OX40 agonist ivuxolimab. The CDR3 reads CASSHYNTGELFF. Written as DNA, the CDR3 is TGTGCCAGCAGCCATTATAACACCGGGGAGCTGTTTTTT.